Listed here are 10 T cell receptor beta chains from one sample, sequenced in a study of T cells in Graves' hyperthyroidism and ophthalmopathy. There were TCR beta CDR3 regions amplified from RNA transcripts. TCR CDR3 underwent first-round RT-PCR with the HTBI primer set. Each CDR3 protein is one row after TCRdb ran MiXCR on the multiplex PCR reads. Seen here are about 560,000 distinct CDR3 sequences, around 15% observed once, and the top ten hold 11% to 15%. The sample was blood. All receptors derive from a woman in her 40s with Graves' hyperthyroidism.

This clonotype was seen ten or more times. This chain connects TRBV20-1 to TRBJ2-5; 12 bases are shared with TRBD2. CDR3 length equals 16 residues. Trimming took 5 bases from V and 0 from J; bases not matched to a gene: 7. CDR1 is DFQATT, CDR2 SNEGSKA, per germline (reference sequence). CDR3 nucleotide sequence: TGCAGTGCTTTAAACGGACTAGCGGGATACCAAGAGACCCAGTACTTC. It encodes CSALNGLAGYQETQYF.

This clonotype was recorded many times. The chain uses TRBV18 and TRBJ2-1; maybe TRBD1 (5 bases). The CDR3 extends over 14 amino acids. In germline, CDR1 is KGHSH, CDR2 LQKENI. Trimming shortened V by 5 bases and J by 4 bases, and 12 bases separated the two germline ends. CDR3 residues: CASSKPQAYNEQFF. For the CDR3, the DNA is TGTGCCAGCTCAAAACCACAGGCTTACAATGAGCAGTTCTTC.

This clonotype showed up many times. The chain's CDR3 is CASSQTSGANVLTF. The CDR3 DNA sequence: TGTGCCAGCAGCCAGACGTCTGGGGCCAACGTCCTGACTTTC. The J gene is TRBJ2-6, the V gene TRBV2; D unresolved. Germline values: CDR1 SNHLY, CDR2 FYNNEI. The V end was cut by 6 bases, the J end by 1 base, with 7 bases between. The CDR3 covers 14 residues.

This clonotype occurred many times. CDR3 residues: CASGLVVTPGRKTQYF. In DNA form, the CDR3 reads TGTGCTAGTGGTTTGGTTGTGACCCCTGGCAGGAAGACCCAGTACTTC. V gene TRBV12-5 combines with J gene TRBJ2-5, with D unclear. Germline V CDR1 and CDR2: LGHNT, FRNRAP. Trimming stripped 0 bases from V and 6 bases from J, with 17 bases between. The CDR3 has 16 amino acids.

In its sample, this clonotype was seen many times. The V and J genes are TRBV7-2 and TRBJ2-1, with 7 bases fitting TRBD1. The CDR3 covers 15 residues. V was clipped by 5 bases and J by 0 bases; unmatched bases: 4. Germline V gene lookup returns CDR1 SGHTA and CDR2 FQGNSA. In DNA, the CDR3 is TGTGCCAGCAGCGGACAGGCCTACTCCTACAATGAGCAGTTCTTC. The encoded protein is CASSGQAYSYNEQFF.

This clonotype was seen only a few times. The chain recombines TRBV30 with TRBJ2-1; the D gene is possibly TRBD2 (5 bases). V shed 4 bases and J shed 0 bases, with 10 bases lying between them. Germline-derived CDR1 and CDR2 are GTSNPN and SVGIG (reference sequence). The CDR3 runs to 14 residues. The CDR3 reads CAWTSRSSYNEQFF. The CDR3 coding sequence is TGTGCCTGGACTAGCAGATCCTCCTACAATGAGCAGTTCTTC.

This clonotype was detected a few times. J is TRBJ2-2 and V is TRBV7-6; D remains unclear. Trimming cost V 5 bases and J 6 bases, with 7 bases left between them. CDR3 length: 12 amino acids. Germline V gene lookup returns CDR1 SGHVS and CDR2 FNYEAQ. DNA of the CDR3: TGTGCCAGCAGCCACCCGGCCGGGGAGCTGTTTTTT. Translated: CASSHPAGELFF.

Ten or more counts support this clonotype. The V gene is TRBV7-2, the J gene TRBJ2-7; the D gene is possibly TRBD1 (6 bases). CDR1 and CDR2 (germline): SGHTA, FQGNSA. This CDR3 has 16 residues. V gave up 5 bases and J gave up 1 base, with 18 bases separating them. Here the CDR3 DNA reads TGTGCCAGCAGCCGCCCCAGGGGCCAGGGGTCCTACGAGCAGTACTTC. Its protein product is CASSRPRGQGSYEQYF.

At least ten counts were recorded for this clonotype. The V and J genes are TRBV11-3 and TRBJ2-5, with TRBD1 matching over 11 bases. The CDR3 is made up of 16 amino acids. The germline gives CDR1 SGHNT, CDR2 YENEEA. Unmatched junction bases numbered 8, after V lost 6 bases and J lost 2 bases. The DNA for the CDR3 is TGTGCCAGCAGTATAAGACGGGACAGGGGGCAAGAGACCCAGTACTTC. This gives the protein CASSIRRDRGQETQYF. The whole variable domain, remainder taken from reference TRBV11-3 and TRBJ2-5, is EAGVVQSPRYKIIEKKQPVAFWCNPISGHNTLYWYLQNLGQGPELLIRYENEEAVDDSQLPKDRFSAERLKGVDSTLKIQPAELGDSAVYLCASSIRRDRGQETQYFGPGTRLLVL.

The chain joins TRBV27 to TRBJ2-7; 7 bases align to TRBD2. The CDR3 is 13 amino acids. Germline-derived CDR1 and CDR2 are MNHEY and SMNVEV (reference sequence). V lost 8 bases to trimming and J lost 7 bases; unmatched junction nucleotides: 11. In nucleotides, the CDR3 is TGTGCCAGCCGGGACTATCTGATGGGTGAGCAGTACTTC. This codes for CASRDYLMGEQYF.